This is a list of T cell receptor beta chains from one sample in a study of cytomegalovirus exposure and HLA in healthy donors. Profiled with immunoSEQ multiplex PCR; TCRdb holds only in-frame clones, not every one. The sample lists about 160,000 clones; 70% to 90% were seen once. The specimen sequenced was PBMCs. The receptors here all came from a woman aged 25 to 39 in good health and CMV-seronegative. The CDR3 runs from the conserved cysteine through the conserved F or W. The order of the fields is D gene, V gene, clone size, J gene, CDR3 protein, CDR3 DNA. D genes are given only for firm matches. Clone size is given for some rows only: seen once, a few or many times, or a class if the clone is expanded.

-	TRBV5-5	-	TRBJ1-5	CASSLWEGSNQPQHF	TGTGCCAGCAGCTTGTGGGAGGGTAGCAATCAGCCCCAGCATTTT
TRBD1	TRBV4-1	-	TRBJ1-4	CASSPGGGQINEKLFF	TGCGCCAGCAGCCCCGGGGGGGGACAGATTAATGAAAAACTGTTTTTT
-	TRBV5-6	-	TRBJ1-5	CASSLRVSGPQHF	TGTGCCAGCAGCTTGCGTGTATCAGGGCCCCAGCATTTT
-	TRBV7-2	-	TRBJ1-3	CASSSSRTAWYSGNTIYF	TGTGCCAGCAGCTCCTCCAGGACAGCCTGGTACTCTGGAAACACCATATATTTT
-	TRBV7-2	-	TRBJ2-7	CASSQPSSYNEQYF	TGTGCCAGCAGCCAACCCTCTAGCTATAACGAGCAGTACTTC
-	TRBV7-8	-	TRBJ1-5	CASSLEGQLSNQPQHF	TGTGCCAGCAGCTTAGAAGGACAGCTTTCCAATCAGCCCCAGCATTTT
-	TRBV19	-	TRBJ1-1	CASSRQANGNTEAFF	TGTGCCAGTAGTAGGCAGGCAAACGGGAACACTGAAGCTTTCTTT
-	TRBV4-1	-	TRBJ2-2	CASSQIAGIGELFF	TGCGCCAGCAGCCAAATCGCCGGGATCGGGGAGCTGTTTTTT
-	TRBV29-1	few	TRBJ1-1	CSLTRNTEAFF	TGCAGCCTGACTCGGAACACTGAAGCTTTCTTT
-	TRBV7-9	once	TRBJ1-2	CASSPNSWGYTF	TGTGCCAGCAGCCCGAACTCGTGGGGCTACACCTTC
-	TRBV11-2	once	TRBJ1-1	CASSFGGASNTEAFF	TGTGCCAGCAGCTTCGGCGGGGCGTCGAACACTGAAGCTTTCTTT
TRBD1	TRBV7-9	-	TRBJ1-2	CASSSSRIMDRVDNYGYTF	TGTGCCAGCAGCTCAAGCCGAATCATGGACAGGGTTGATAACTATGGCTACACCTTC
-	TRBV13	-	TRBJ2-1	CASSPDGRVYNEQFF	TGTGCCAGCAGCCCCGACGGGAGAGTCTACAATGAGCAGTTCTTC
TRBD1	TRBV19	-	TRBJ2-5	CASSIGVSDRVDF	TGTGCCAGTAGTATAGGAGTCTCGGACAGGGTGGACTTC
TRBD1	TRBV29-1	-	TRBJ1-1	CSVVGQDVFGTEAFF	TGCAGCGTTGTCGGACAGGACGTCTTCGGAACTGAAGCTTTCTTT
-	TRBV9	-	TRBJ1-1	CASSVAGFTTEAFF	TGTGCCAGCAGCGTAGCCGGGTTTACCACTGAAGCTTTCTTT
TRBD1	TRBV7-2	-	TRBJ2-7	CASTLGTGRYEQYF	TGTGCCAGCACCCTCGGGACAGGGAGGTACGAGCAGTACTTC
TRBD2	TRBV7-2	-	TRBJ2-1	CASSLPRGTSNEQFF	TGTGCCAGCAGTTTACCGCGGGGGACCTCCAATGAGCAGTTCTTC
-	TRBV9	-	TRBJ2-7	CASSSPGLSYEQYF	TGTGCCAGCAGCTCTCCGGGACTCTCTTACGAGCAGTACTTC
TRBD2	TRBV10-1	-	TRBJ2-5	CASSEWKGLAGVETQYF	TGCGCCAGCAGTGAGTGGAAAGGACTAGCGGGGGTAGAGACCCAGTACTTC
-	TRBV6-5	-	TRBJ1-2	CASSYSEINYGYTF	TGTGCCAGCAGTTACTCGGAGATTAACTATGGCTACACCTTC
TRBD1	TRBV14	few	TRBJ2-3	CASSSGGAWLRTDTQYF	TGTGCCAGCAGTTCAGGGGGCGCGTGGCTTCGCACAGATACGCAGTATTTT
-	TRBV6-5	-	TRBJ1-3	CASSYSREGSGNTIYF	TGTGCCAGCAGTTACTCTCGAGAGGGCTCCGGAAACACCATATATTTT
TRBD2	TRBV19	-	TRBJ2-5	CASSIRLAGETQYF	TGTGCCAGTAGTATTCGACTAGCGGGTGAGACCCAGTACTTC
-	TRBV30	-	TRBJ2-7	CALRTVKPYEQYF	TGTGCCCTACGGACAGTTAAACCCTACGAGCAGTACTTC
-	TRBV19	-	TRBJ2-7	CASRGQPYEQYF	TGTGCCAGTAGGGGCCAACCCTACGAGCAGTACTTC
-	TRBV10-1	few	TRBJ1-1	CASRTGTNTEAFF	TGCGCCAGCAGAACAGGGACGAACACTGAAGCTTTCTTT
-	TRBV19	-	TRBJ1-6	CASTKDSSYNSPLHF	TGTGCCAGTACCAAGGACAGTTCCTATAATTCACCCCTCCACTTT
TRBD2	TRBV7-2	-	TRBJ2-7	CASSLPTSGATYEQYF	TGTGCCAGCAGCTTACCTACTAGCGGCGCGACTTACGAGCAGTACTTC
TRBD2	TRBV29-1	-	TRBJ2-7	CSVAASGNEQYF	TGCAGCGTTGCGGCTAGCGGAAACGAGCAGTACTTC